Listed here are 18 T cell receptor beta chains from one sample, sequenced in a study of read filtering for tumor transcriptome and immune sequencing. The library was built from about 400 ng RNA with molecular barcoded adaptors for alpha/delta and beta/gamma chains. TCRdb ran MiXCR on the reads and lists one entry per CDR3 protein. The sample shows tens of thousands of distinct CDR3 sequences, 20% to 25% of them seen only once. Sequenced material: a population of CD138-negative cells sorted from bone marrow. All receptors come from a donor at least 40 years old with multiple myeloma.

The chain uses TRBV30 and TRBJ1-1; no clear D gene. Trimming shortened V by 2 bases and J by 6 bases, and 16 bases separated the two germline ends. The CDR3 is 14 residues long. Germline V lookup: CDR1 GTSNPN, CDR2 SVGIG (reference sequence). The CDR3 nucleotides read TGTGCCTGGAGTCGTATCGGAGACTTATCTGAAGCTTTCTTT. Translating it yields CAWSRIGDLSEAFF.

This clonotype has ten or more counts. The CDR3 DNA sequence: TGTGCCAGCGGACTAGCGGGGGGCACAGATACGCAGTATTTT. It encodes CASGLAGGTDTQYF. The chain combines TRBV12-5 with TRBJ2-3; 13 bases map to TRBD2. Germline-derived CDR1 and CDR2 are LGHNT and FRNRAP. The CDR3 runs to 14 residues. The complete variable domain, with remaining parts taken from reference TRBV12-5 and TRBJ2-3, reads DARVTQTPRHKVTEMGQEVTMRCQPILGHNTVFWYRQTMMQGLELLAYFRNRAPLDDSGMPKDRFSAEMPDATLATLKIQPSEPRDSAVYFCASGLAGGTDTQYFGPGTRLTVL.

This clonotype was seen at least ten times. The chain employs TRBV9 and TRBJ1-5; 10 bases line up with TRBD1. The CDR3 is 13 amino acids. V trimming: 3 bases; J trimming: 10 bases; junction bases outside the gene matches: 4. The germline CDR1 and CDR2 sequences are SGDLS and YYNGEE. The DNA for the CDR3 is TGTGCCAGCAGCGAAGGACAGGGGGAACCCCAGCATTTT. Translation: CASSEGQGEPQHF.

V and J are TRBV19 and TRBJ2-3; TRBD2 agrees at 12 bases. Germline V gene sequence: CDR1 LNHDA, CDR2 SQIVND (reference sequence). J was trimmed by 5 bases and V by 6 bases; bases with no gene match: 12. There are 17 residues in the CDR3. The CDR3 loop reads CASSIYGLAGRKDTQYF. The CDR3 DNA reads as TGTGCCAGTAGCATCTATGGACTAGCGGGACGAAAAGATACGCAGTATTTT. Supplemented by reference TRBV19 and TRBJ2-3, the full variable domain reads DGGITQSPKYLFRKEGQNVTLSCEQNLNHDAMYWYRQDPGQGLRLIYYSQIVNDFQKGDIAEGYSVSREKKESFPLTVTSAQKNPTAFYLCASSIYGLAGRKDTQYFGPGTRLTVL.

A note on this clonotype: A clone one base away is much larger, so this may be a read error. The V gene is TRBV10-3, the J gene TRBJ2-1; 13 nucleotides agree with TRBD2. The CDR3 spans 16 residues. The germline V gene has CDR1 ENHRY and CDR2 SYGVKD. CDR3 loop: CATSEDGTSGTNEQFF. DNA for the CDR3: TGTGCCACCAGTGAGGACGGGACTAGCGGGACGAATGAGCAGTTCTTC.

This clonotype was detected a few times. CDR3 bases: TGTGCCAGCAGTGATCCCCTGCTCCTCAGGAGCTATGGCTACACCTTC. Translating gives CASSDPLLLRSYGYTF. V gene TRBV2 combines with J gene TRBJ1-2; D not resolved. CDR1 SNHLY and CDR2 FYNNEI come from the germline V gene. V lost 3 bases, J lost 4 bases, and 18 bases lay in between. The CDR3 totals 16 residues. Drawing the rest from reference TRBV2 and TRBJ1-2, the complete variable domain is EPEVTQTPSHQVTQMGQEVILRCVPISNHLYFYWYRQILGQKVEFLVSFYNNEISEKSEIFDDQFSVERPDGSNFTLKIRSTKLEDSAMYFCASSDPLLLRSYGYTFGSGTRLTVV.

Turning to this clonotype: This CDR3 fails to terminate in the conserved phenylalanine or tryptophan, so it likely reflects a read error. The chain recombines TRBV28 with TRBJ1-5, with 10 nucleotides matching TRBD1. V was clipped by 6 bases and J by 7 bases; unmatched bases: 9. Looked up from germline, CDR1 is MDHEN and CDR2 is SYDVKM. The CDR3 consists of 15 residues. CDR3 coding DNA: TGTGCCAGCAGCTCAGACAGGGGGCTGGGGCAGCCCCAGCATTCT. As protein: CASSSDRGLGQPQHS.

The chain carries TRBV29-1 and TRBJ2-3; 7 nucleotides match TRBD2. The CDR3 is 14 residues long. Germline CDR1 SQVTM, CDR2 ANQGSEA. V dropped 3 bases and J dropped 3; count of bases not matched to a gene: 6. This CDR3 reads CSVDLRGGTDTQYF. As DNA, the CDR3 is TGCAGCGTTGATTTACGCGGGGGAACAGATACGCAGTATTTT.

This clonotype was seen ten or more times. The chain recombines TRBV20-1 with TRBJ2-7; TRBD1 agrees at 8 bases. Germline V lookup: CDR1 DFQATT, CDR2 SNEGSKA (reference sequence). There are 17 residues in the CDR3. V shed 4 bases, J shed 2 bases, and the junction held 16 bases outside the gene matches. The CDR3 loop is CSAIRDRSGFAAYEQYF. The CDR3 DNA reads TGCAGTGCTATTCGGGACAGGAGCGGTTTTGCAGCCTACGAGCAGTACTTC.

This rearrangement joins TRBV27 to TRBJ2-7; 9 nucleotides match TRBD2. The V segment lost 5 bases and the J segment 4 bases; nucleotides outside the gene matches: 9. There are 15 residues in the CDR3. CDR1 and CDR2 (germline): MNHEY, SMNVEV (reference sequence). The CDR3 here is CASSTRGRAVYEQYF. The CDR3 DNA reads TGTGCCAGCAGTACTCGCGGGAGGGCCGTTTACGAGCAGTACTTC.

In regard to this clonotype: Given a much more abundant clone one base away, this may be a read error. The V gene is TRBV21-1, the J gene TRBJ1-1; the table's D call TRBD1 went unverified against the DNA. TRBV21-1 is a known pseudogene. This CDR3 has 19 residues. The CDR3 sequence is CASSNGTGTVKFANAEAFF. CDR3 nucleotides: TGTGCCAGCAGCAATGGAACCGGGACAGTGAAGTTTGCGAACGCTGAAGCTTTCTTT.

This clonotype was detected once. A read error is possible here, since a much larger clone lies one base away. This chain uses TRBV5-1 with TRBJ1-1, with 9 bases matching TRBD1. The CDR3 is 14 residues long. Germline V lookup: CDR1 SGHRS, CDR2 YFSETQ. The CDR3 is CASSSSGTGTEALF. Here the CDR3 DNA reads TGCGCCAGCAGCTCTTCCGGGACAGGGACTGAAGCTCTCTTT. The full variable domain, rest sourced from reference TRBV5-1 and TRBJ1-1, is KAGVTQTPRYLIKTRGQQVTLSCSPISGHRSVSWYQQTPGQGLQFLFEYFSETQRNKGNFPGRFSGRQFSNSRSEMNVSTLELGDSALYLCASSSSGTGTEALFGQGTRLTVV.

This clonotype was recorded a few times. The rearrangement links TRBV25-1 to TRBJ2-7; TRBD1 matches at 10 bases. Looked up from germline, CDR1 is MGHDK and CDR2 is SYGVNS. The V gene end was trimmed by 4 bases and the J gene end by 5 bases; junction bases not matched to a gene: 11. The CDR3 spans 16 residues. The CDR3 bases are TGTGCCAGCAGTGGAACGCGGACAGGGGGTTGGGACGAGCAGTACTTC. It is translated as CASSGTRTGGWDEQYF.

This clonotype was counted at least ten times. The V and J genes are TRBV11-3 and TRBJ2-3, with D perhaps being TRBD1 or TRBD2 (5 bases each). Germline V gives CDR1 SGHNT, CDR2 YENEEA. The CDR3 contains 16 residues. The V end was cut by 3 bases, the J end by 0 bases, with 13 bases between. CDR3 coding DNA: TGTGCCAGCAGCTTGGGTCTTTGGGGGAGCACAGATACGCAGTATTTT. Translating it yields CASSLGLWGSTDTQYF. Complete variable domain (other parts from reference TRBV11-3 and TRBJ2-3): EAGVVQSPRYKIIEKKQPVAFWCNPISGHNTLYWYLQNLGQGPELLIRYENEEAVDDSQLPKDRFSAERLKGVDSTLKIQPAELGDSAVYLCASSLGLWGSTDTQYFGPGTRLTVL.

This chain connects TRBV5-6 to TRBJ2-6; D gene unclear. Germline V lookup: CDR1 SGHDT, CDR2 YYEEEE. The CDR3 is 14 residues long. CDR3 DNA: TGTTTCAGCAGCCAGATCGAGCTTCCCAACGTCCTGACTTTC. This translates into CFSSQIELPNVLTF.

The chain joins TRBV20-1 to TRBJ1-6, with D maybe TRBD1 (6 bases). Germline V lookup: CDR1 DFQATT, CDR2 SNEGSKA (reference sequence). This CDR3 has 16 residues. Trimming shortened V by 6 bases and J by 0 bases, and 15 bases separated the two germline ends. Written as DNA, the CDR3 is TGCAGTGCCCCCGGGGGCAGCTACTCCTATAATTCACCCCTCCACTTT. Its protein is CSAPGGSYSYNSPLHF.

This clonotype was found a few times. The chain uses TRBV20-1 and TRBJ1-5; D remains ambiguous. The length of the CDR3 is 14 residues. Germline CDR1 is DFQATT and CDR2 is SNEGSKA (reference sequence). Trimming took off 4 bases at V and 2 bases at J, with 12 bases between the two ends. The CDR3 protein is CSAKHPMGNQPQHF. The DNA of the CDR3 is TGCAGTGCTAAGCACCCCATGGGCAATCAGCCCCAGCATTTT.

This clonotype was seen many times. The chain employs TRBV27 and TRBJ2-7, with 7 bases that match TRBD1. Germline V gives CDR1 MNHEY, CDR2 SMNVEV (reference sequence). Trimming removed 6 bases from V and 3 bases from J; junction bases left unmatched: 5. This CDR3 has 13 amino acids. CDR3 coding DNA: TGTGCCAGCAGAGGGACAGCCTTCTACGAGCAGTACTTC. It translates to CASRGTAFYEQYF.